These 11 T cell receptor beta chains came from one sample sequenced in a study of blood T cell repertoires in COVID-19. Produced via immunoSEQ multiplex PCR; TCRdb's table is partial and in-frame only. This sample has about 160,000 clones; around 85% occur once, and the top ten carry approximately 3.3%. Sequenced: peripheral blood. Receptors originate from a human donor with acute or convalescent COVID-19. The donor label of this sample is uncertain.

The CDR3 DNA reads as TGCAGTGCTAGTCCTATACCGGGGGATTGGGATCAGCCCCAGCATTTT. Residues: CSASPIPGDWDQPQHF. The V gene is TRBV20-1, the J gene TRBJ1-5; D may be TRBD1 (5 bases). The CDR3 is 16 residues long. CDR1 DFQATT and CDR2 SNEGSKA come from the germline V gene (reference sequence). The V end was cut by 3 bases, the J end by 5 bases, with 20 bases between.

The chain recombines TRBV19 with TRBJ2-1; 10 bases are shared with TRBD2. V was clipped by 7 bases and J by 7 bases; unmatched bases: 7. This CDR3 has 14 residues. Germline V CDR1 and CDR2: LNHDA, SQIVND (reference sequence). The CDR3 bases are TGTGCCAGTAAAGGGGCTAGCGGGGGAAATGAGCAGTTCTTC. This sequence encodes CASKGASGGNEQFF.

Only a few counts were recorded for this clone. The V gene is TRBV2, the J gene TRBJ2-7; 10 bases fit TRBD1. V was pared by 2 bases and J by 3 bases, with 1 base of the junction left unmatched. The length of the CDR3 is 14 residues. The V gene's germline CDR1 is SNHLY and CDR2 FYNNEI. DNA for the CDR3: TGTGCCAGCAGTGAACGGACAGGGGGCTACGAGCAGTACTTC. Translated, it gives CASSERTGGYEQYF. Looking up the rest from reference TRBV2 and TRBJ2-7 gives the full variable domain: EPEVTQTPSHQVTQMGQEVILRCVPISNHLYFYWYRQILGQKVEFLVSFYNNEISEKSEIFDDQFSVERPDGSNFTLKIRSTKLEDSAMYFCASSERTGGYEQYFGPGTRLTVT.

V usage is TRBV10-3 and J usage is TRBJ1-2; D is unresolved. There are 15 residues in the CDR3. V dropped 2 bases and J dropped 4 bases, with 14 bases sitting between them. CDR1 ENHRY and CDR2 SYGVKD come from the germline V gene. This CDR3 reads CAISESNPASYGYTF. Here the CDR3 DNA reads TGTGCCATCAGTGAGAGCAACCCCGCGAGCTATGGCTACACCTTC.

The chain is built from TRBV6-4 and TRBJ2-3; D gene unclear. Trimming stripped 6 bases from V and 1 base from J, with 11 bases between. CDR1 and CDR2 from the germline V gene are MRHNA and SNTAGT. The CDR3 extends over 14 amino acids. The DNA for the CDR3 is TGTGCCAGCAGCCGAAATTCGGGCACAGATACGCAGTATTTT. It is translated as CASSRNSGTDTQYF.

The CDR3 nucleotides read TGTGCCAGCAGCCCGCGCGGGGGGGGCGGGAATGAGCAGTTCTTC. Translation gives CASSPRGGGGNEQFF. V is TRBV11-3 and J is TRBJ2-1, with 9 bases lining up with TRBD2. V shed 5 bases and J 7 bases; nucleotides not matched to a gene: 9. The CDR3 consists of 15 residues. The V gene's germline CDR1 is SGHNT and CDR2 YENEEA.

V and J are TRBV28 and TRBJ1-6, with D uncertain. The V and J ends lost 2 bases and 5 bases respectively, with 7 bases between them. The CDR3 is 14 residues long. CDR1 and CDR2 (germline): MDHEN, SYDVKM. CDR3 sequence reads: CASSLGRDNSPLHF. CDR3 coding DNA: TGTGCCAGCAGTTTAGGGAGGGATAATTCACCCCTCCACTTT. Based on the CDR3 plus reference TRBV28 and TRBJ1-6, the full variable domain is DVKVTQSSRYLVKRTGEKVFLECVQDMDHENMFWYRQDPGLGLRLIYFSYDVKMKEKGDIPEGYSVSREKKERFSLILESASTNQTSMYLCASSLGRDNSPLHFGNGTRLTVT.

The chain is built from TRBV7-9 and TRBJ1-1, with 8 bases matching TRBD1. The V gene's germline CDR1 is SEHNR and CDR2 FQNEAQ (reference sequence). The CDR3 spans 15 residues. V lost 6 bases to trimming and J lost 1 base; unmatched junction nucleotides: 7. This chain's CDR3 is CASRQQGQANTEAFF. The CDR3 nucleotides are TGTGCCAGCAGACAACAGGGACAGGCGAACACTGAAGCTTTCTTT. The variable domain in full, completed from reference TRBV7-9 and TRBJ1-1, reads DTGVSQNPRHKITKRGQNVTFRCDPISEHNRLYWYRQTLGQGPEFLTYFQNEAQLEKSRLLSDRFSAERPKGSFSTLEIQRTEQGDSAMYLCASRQQGQANTEAFFGQGTRLTVV.

The chain employs TRBV6-2 or TRBV6-3 and TRBJ1-2; a weak D match, TRBD1 (6 bases). Trimming shortened V by 5 bases and J by 6 bases, and 7 bases separated the two germline ends. The CDR3 totals 11 residues. From germline, CDR1 is MNHEY and CDR2 SVGEGT. CDR3 nucleotide sequence: TGTGCCAGCAGTACAGGGAATGGCTACACCTTC. Protein sequence: CASSTGNGYTF.

V gene TRBV7-9 combines with J gene TRBJ1-6; D is perhaps TRBD1 (6 bases). The CDR3 totals 15 residues. Germline V gene lookup returns CDR1 SEHNR and CDR2 FQNEAQ (reference sequence). The germline V and J ends were trimmed by 7 bases and 6 bases, with 16 bases remaining between them. The CDR3 reads CASKDREGGNSPLHF. The CDR3 DNA is TGTGCCAGCAAGGATAGGGAAGGGGGTAATTCACCCCTCCACTTT. Supplemented by reference TRBV7-9 and TRBJ1-6, the full variable domain reads DTGVSQNPRHKITKRGQNVTFRCDPISEHNRLYWYRQTLGQGPEFLTYFQNEAQLEKSRLLSDRFSAERPKGSFSTLEIQRTEQGDSAMYLCASKDREGGNSPLHFGNGTRLTVT.

The chain employs TRBV16 and TRBJ1-3; 7 bases match TRBD1. This CDR3 comprises 15 residues. Germline V lookup: CDR1 KGHSY, CDR2 FQNENV. V shed 2 bases and J 3 bases; nucleotides not matched to a gene: 4. The CDR3 nucleotides read TGTGCCAGCAGCCAAGAGGGGGCCGGTGGAAACACCATATATTTT. Encoded protein: CASSQEGAGGNTIYF.